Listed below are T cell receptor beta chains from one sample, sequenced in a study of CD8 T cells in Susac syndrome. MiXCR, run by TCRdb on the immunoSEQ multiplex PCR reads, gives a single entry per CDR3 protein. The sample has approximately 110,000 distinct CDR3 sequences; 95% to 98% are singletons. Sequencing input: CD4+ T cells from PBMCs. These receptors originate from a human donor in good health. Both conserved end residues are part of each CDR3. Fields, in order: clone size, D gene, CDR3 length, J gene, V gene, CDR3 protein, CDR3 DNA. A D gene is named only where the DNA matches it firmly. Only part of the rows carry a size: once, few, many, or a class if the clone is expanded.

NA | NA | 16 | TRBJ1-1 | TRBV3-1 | CASSQGPGRTNTEAFF | TGTGCCAGCAGCCAGGGCCCCGGACGGACGAACACTGAAGCTTTCTTT
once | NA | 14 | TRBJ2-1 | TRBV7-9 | CASNLPPQYNEQFF | TGTGCCAGCAACCTTCCTCCCCAATACAATGAGCAGTTCTTC
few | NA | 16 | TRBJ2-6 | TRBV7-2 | CASSPLWSSGANVLTF | TGTGCCAGCAGCCCCCTTTGGAGCTCTGGGGCCAACGTCCTGACTTTC
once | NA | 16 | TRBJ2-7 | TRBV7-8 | CASTPSTAFFSYEQYF | TGTGCCAGCACGCCGAGCACAGCATTTTTCTCCTACGAGCAGTACTTC
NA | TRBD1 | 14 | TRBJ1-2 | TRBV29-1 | CSVEPGQAPGGYTF | TGCAGCGTTGAACCCGGACAGGCCCCTGGAGGCTACACCTTC
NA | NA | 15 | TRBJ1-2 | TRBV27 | CASSPSAGFSYGYTF | TGTGCCAGCTCCCCTAGTGCCGGGTTTAGCTATGGCTACACCTTC
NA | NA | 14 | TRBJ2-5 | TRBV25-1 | CASSEFRGRETQYF | TGTGCCAGCAGTGAATTTCGGGGACGGGAGACCCAGTACTTC
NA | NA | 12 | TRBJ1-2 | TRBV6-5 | CASRTGTRGYTF | TGTGCCAGCAGAACCGGGACTAGGGGCTACACCTTC
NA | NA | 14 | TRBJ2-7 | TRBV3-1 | CASSQDQGVREQYF | TGTGCCAGCAGCCAAGATCAAGGGGTGAGGGAGCAGTACTTC
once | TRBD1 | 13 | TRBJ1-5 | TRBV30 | CAWSPTGDQPQHF | TGTGCCTGGAGCCCGACAGGGGATCAGCCCCAGCATTTT
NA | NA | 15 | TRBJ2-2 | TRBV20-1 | CSASPGTGWTGELFF | TGCAGTGCTAGTCCCGGGACTGGGTGGACCGGGGAGCTGTTTTTT
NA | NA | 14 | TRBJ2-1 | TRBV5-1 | CASSFAAPYNEQFF | TGCGCCAGCAGCTTTGCTGCGCCTTACAATGAGCAGTTCTTC
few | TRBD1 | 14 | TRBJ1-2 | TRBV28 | CASSPGQGPYGYTF | TGTGCCAGCAGTCCGGGACAGGGTCCCTATGGCTACACCTTC
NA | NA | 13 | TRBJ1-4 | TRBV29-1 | CSVDGATNEKLFF | TGCAGCGTTGATGGGGCAACTAATGAAAAACTGTTTTTT
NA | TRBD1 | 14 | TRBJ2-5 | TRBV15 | CATSGPTGSLTQYF | TGTGCCACCAGCGGACCGACAGGGAGTCTTACCCAGTACTTC
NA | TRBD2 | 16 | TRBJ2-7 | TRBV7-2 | CASSSKPGLAKDEQYF | TGTGCCAGCAGCTCAAAACCGGGACTAGCGAAAGACGAGCAGTACTTC
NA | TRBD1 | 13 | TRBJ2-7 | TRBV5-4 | CASSKTGSYEQYF | TGTGCCAGCAGCAAGACAGGGTCTTACGAGCAGTACTTC
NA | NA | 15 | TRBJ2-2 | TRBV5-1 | CASSPLGPNTGELFF | TGCGCCAGCAGCCCATTAGGACCGAACACCGGGGAGCTGTTTTTT
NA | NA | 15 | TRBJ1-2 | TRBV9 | CASSGGSAAGPGYTF | TGTGCCAGCAGCGGTGGAAGTGCGGCGGGGCCCGGCTACACCTTC
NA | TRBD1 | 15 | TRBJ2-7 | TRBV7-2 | CASSLRTGLAYEQYF | TGTGCCAGCAGCCTCCGGACAGGGTTGGCGTACGAGCAGTACTTC
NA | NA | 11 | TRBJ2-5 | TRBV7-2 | CASRGPETQYF | TGTGCCAGCAGGGGGCCCGAGACCCAGTACTTC
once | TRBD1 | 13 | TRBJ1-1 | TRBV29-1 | CSASLGDRAGAFF | TGCAGCGCATCTTTGGGGGACAGGGCCGGAGCTTTCTTT
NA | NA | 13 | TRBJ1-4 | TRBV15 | CATSLGANEKLFF | TGTGCCACCAGCCTGGGAGCTAATGAAAAACTGTTTTTT
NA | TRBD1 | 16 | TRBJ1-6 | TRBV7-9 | CASRSNRGAYNSPLHF | TGTGCCAGCAGGTCGAACAGGGGGGCCTATAATTCACCCCTCCACTTT
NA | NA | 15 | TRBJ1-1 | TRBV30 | CAWRGRGQMNTEAFF | TGTGCCTGGAGGGGCAGAGGACAGATGAACACTGAAGCTTTCTTT
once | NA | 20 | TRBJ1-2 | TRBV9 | CASSDRGSGGVKAANYGYTF | TGTGCCAGCAGCGACCGGGGCTCCGGTGGTGTCAAGGCAGCTAACTATGGCTACACCTTC
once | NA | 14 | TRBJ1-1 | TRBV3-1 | CASSQDRGGSEAFF | TGTGCCAGCAGCCAAGATAGAGGAGGTTCTGAAGCTTTCTTT
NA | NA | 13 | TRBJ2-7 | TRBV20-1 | CSVERSSSYEQYF | TGCAGTGTCGAACGGTCAAGCTCCTACGAGCAGTACTTC
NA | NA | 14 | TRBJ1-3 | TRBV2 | CASSGRGSGNTIYF | TGTGCCAGCAGCGGCAGGGGATCTGGAAACACCATATATTTT
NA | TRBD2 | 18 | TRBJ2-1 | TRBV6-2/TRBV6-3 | CASSYSRTSGNPYNEQFF | TGTGCCAGCAGTTACTCAAGGACTAGCGGGAATCCCTACAATGAGCAGTTCTTC
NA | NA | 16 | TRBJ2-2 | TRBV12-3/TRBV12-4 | CASSLQGGRDTGELFF | TGTGCCAGCAGTCTACAGGGGGGGAGGGACACCGGGGAGCTGTTTTTT
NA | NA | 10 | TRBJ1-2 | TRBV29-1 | CSVTGTGYTF | TGCAGCGTCACAGGGACCGGCTACACCTTC
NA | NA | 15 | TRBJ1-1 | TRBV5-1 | CASSLIGLGDTEAFF | TGCGCCAGCAGCTTGATAGGCCTAGGGGACACTGAAGCTTTCTTT
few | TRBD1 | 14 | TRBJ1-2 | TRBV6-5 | CASSSLYRGYGYTF | TGTGCCAGCAGTAGTCTATACAGGGGCTATGGCTACACCTTC